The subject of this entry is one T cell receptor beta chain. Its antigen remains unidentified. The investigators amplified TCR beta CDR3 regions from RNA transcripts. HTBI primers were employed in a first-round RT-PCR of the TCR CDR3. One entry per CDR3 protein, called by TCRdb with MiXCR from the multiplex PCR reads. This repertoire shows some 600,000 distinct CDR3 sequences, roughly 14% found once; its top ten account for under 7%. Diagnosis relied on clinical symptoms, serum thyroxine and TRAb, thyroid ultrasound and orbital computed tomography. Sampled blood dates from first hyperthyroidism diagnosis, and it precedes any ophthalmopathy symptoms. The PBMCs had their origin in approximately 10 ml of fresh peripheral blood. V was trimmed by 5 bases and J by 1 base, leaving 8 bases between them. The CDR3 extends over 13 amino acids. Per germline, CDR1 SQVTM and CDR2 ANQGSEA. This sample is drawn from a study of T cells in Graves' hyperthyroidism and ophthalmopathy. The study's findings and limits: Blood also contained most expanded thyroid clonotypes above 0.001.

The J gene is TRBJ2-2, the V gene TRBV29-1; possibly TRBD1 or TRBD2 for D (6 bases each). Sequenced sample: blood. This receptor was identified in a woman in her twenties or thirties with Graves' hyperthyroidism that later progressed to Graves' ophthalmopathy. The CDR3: CSVRGQNTGELFF. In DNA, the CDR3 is TGCAGCGTTCGGGGGCAGAACACCGGGGAGCTGTTTTTT.